The 23 T cell receptor beta chains reported below all come from one sample, sequenced in a study of blood T cell repertoires in COVID-19. Method: immunoSEQ multiplex PCR; TCRdb's copy keeps in-frame clones and lacks some. The sample shows around 180,000 clones, roughly 88% of them seen only once. Sequenced input: peripheral blood. The receptor source for this set is a woman older than 75 with acute or convalescent COVID-19.

The CDR3: CSASRRAGYQGSNQPQHF. CDR3 coding DNA: TGCAGTGCTAGTCGCCGAGCGGGATACCAGGGGAGCAATCAGCCCCAGCATTTT. V is TRBV20-1 and J is TRBJ1-5, with D perhaps matching TRBD1 (6 bases). The CDR3 loop spans 18 amino acids. V lost 3 bases and J lost 1, with 22 bases in between. The germline V gene encodes CDR1 DFQATT and CDR2 SNEGSKA (reference sequence).

This clone was picked up a small number of times. The chain uses TRBV5-1 and TRBJ1-6; 11 bases are shared with TRBD1. The CDR3 extends over 16 amino acids. V gave up 0 bases and J gave up 10 bases; unmatched junction bases: 6. Germline V gene sequence: CDR1 SGHRS, CDR2 YFSETQ. As DNA, the CDR3 is TGCGCCAGCAGCTTGGCCGGGGACAGGGGGTTGTCACCCCTCCACTTT. Amino acids: CASSLAGDRGLSPLHF.

This clone was counted a single time. The rearrangement links TRBV11-1 to TRBJ2-3; no definite D call. Trimming took 5 bases from V and 6 from J, leaving 12 bases between them. The CDR3 covers 13 residues. From germline, CDR1 is SGHAT and CDR2 FQDESV (reference sequence). The CDR3 coding sequence is TGTGCCAGCAGCCTGGGCCCCCCGGATACGCAGTATTTT. It translates to CASSLGPPDTQYF.

The chain carries TRBV7-7 and TRBJ2-5; no definite D call. The germline V gene has CDR1 SSHAT and CDR2 FNYEAQ (reference sequence). V gave up 6 bases and J gave up 8 bases, with 13 bases separating them. CDR3 length: 12 amino acids. This chain's CDR3 is CASSQRLETQYF. DNA of the CDR3: TGTGCCAGCAGTCAAAGACTGGAAACCCAGTACTTC.

The chain combines TRBV7-3 with TRBJ2-5; TRBD2 matches at 7 bases. V shed 5 bases, J shed 1 base, and the junction held 4 bases outside the gene matches. The CDR3 covers 14 residues. Germline-derived CDR1 and CDR2 are SGHTA and FQGTGA. CDR3 nucleotide sequence: TGTGCCAGCAGCCCAGCGGGAATCCAAGAGACCCAGTACTTC. It codes for CASSPAGIQETQYF.

This clone was seen repeatedly, ten times or more. CDR3: CASSLDRGPFQPQHF. DNA of the CDR3: TGTGCCAGCAGCTTAGACAGGGGGCCATTTCAGCCCCAGCATTTT. The rearrangement uses TRBV7-2 and TRBJ1-5; TRBD1 aligns across 9 bases. This CDR3 is built from 15 residues. Trimming took 1 base from V and 6 from J; bases not matched to a gene: 4. CDR1 and CDR2 from the germline V gene are SGHTA and FQGNSA.

In its sample, this clone was seen once. CDR3 sequence (DNA): TGCAGCGTTAGGCGGAGGGTGGACGAGCAGTACTTC. Translation: CSVRRRVDEQYF. V is TRBV29-1 and J is TRBJ2-7, with TRBD2 as a possible D gene (6 bases). Germline CDR1 and CDR2: SQVTM and ANQGSEA. This CDR3 has 12 amino acids. V gave up 5 bases and J gave up 5 bases, with 13 bases separating them.

The V call is TRBV2, the J call TRBJ1-1; D ambiguous. This CDR3 has 12 amino acids. Germline CDR1 is SNHLY and CDR2 is FYNNEI. Between the trimmed V and J ends, which lost 8 bases and 1 base, there was a span of 8 bases. CDR3 loop: CASQQENTEAFF. The CDR3 coding sequence is TGTGCCAGCCAGCAGGAGAACACTGAAGCTTTCTTT. The whole variable domain, remainder taken from reference TRBV2 and TRBJ1-1, is EPEVTQTPSHQVTQMGQEVILRCVPISNHLYFYWYRQILGQKVEFLVSFYNNEISEKSEIFDDQFSVERPDGSNFTLKIRSTKLEDSAMYFCASQQENTEAFFGQGTRLTVV.

The chain links TRBV19 to TRBJ2-2; TRBD2 matches 11 bases. CDR3 size: 17 residues. The germline CDR1 and CDR2 sequences are LNHDA and SQIVND (reference sequence). V lost 10 bases to trimming and J lost 6 bases; unmatched junction nucleotides: 16. The CDR3 loop reads CATQGIAGGPGSGELFF. CDR3 coding DNA: TGTGCCACCCAGGGAATAGCGGGGGGGCCGGGCTCCGGGGAGCTGTTTTTT.

The chain uses TRBV12-3 or TRBV12-4 and TRBJ1-1, with D perhaps TRBD1 (5 bases). This CDR3 is 13 amino acids long. Trimming pared 6 bases from V and 10 bases from J, leaving 18 bases between. The CDR3 reads CASRPRDLLGAFF. CDR3 nucleotides: TGTGCCAGCAGACCTAGGGACTTGTTGGGAGCTTTCTTT.

The chain recombines TRBV2 with TRBJ1-3; D might be TRBD1 (5 bases). The CDR3 loop spans 12 amino acids. CDR1 and CDR2 (germline): SNHLY, FYNNEI. V lost 4 bases and J 6 bases, leaving 7 bases between the germline ends. The CDR3 protein is CASSVGENTIYF. The CDR3 DNA follows: TGTGCCAGCAGTGTAGGGGAAAACACCATATATTTT.

The chain has TRBV2 and TRBJ2-3; TRBD2 matches at 12 bases. Germline-derived CDR1 and CDR2 are SNHLY and FYNNEI. The CDR3 contains 16 residues. The V gene end was trimmed by 3 bases and the J gene end by 4 bases; junction bases not matched to a gene: 5. CDR3 sequence reads: CASSERTSGKSDTQYF. CDR3 in DNA: TGTGCCAGCAGTGAGCGGACTAGCGGGAAATCAGATACGCAGTATTTT.

The chain recombines TRBV9 with TRBJ1-4, with D possibly being TRBD1 (5 bases). CDR1 is SGDLS and CDR2 is YYNGEE in the germline V gene. This CDR3 comprises 16 residues. V lost 0 bases and J 4 bases, leaving 13 bases between the germline ends. This CDR3 is CASSVGQGVGNEKLFF. As DNA, the CDR3 is TGTGCCAGCAGCGTAGGCCAGGGTGTAGGTAATGAAAAACTGTTTTTT.

The rearrangement uses TRBV7-2 and TRBJ1-4, with D perhaps matching TRBD1 (5 bases). Trimming cost V 2 bases and J 5 bases, with 6 bases left between them. The germline gives CDR1 SGHTA, CDR2 FQGNSA. The CDR3 extends over 13 amino acids. CDR3: CASSLRGNEKLFF. As DNA, the CDR3 is TGTGCCAGCAGCTTAAGGGGAAATGAAAAACTGTTTTTT.

This clone is a singleton in its sample. The CDR3 is CASSPEGGRTDTQYF. CDR3 DNA: TGTGCCAGCAGCCCCGAGGGGGGGCGAACAGATACGCAGTATTTT. This chain uses TRBV5-4 with TRBJ2-3; the D gene is possibly TRBD2 (7 bases). CDR3 length: 15 residues. Trimming pared 4 bases from V and 3 bases from J, leaving 15 bases between. Germline assignment: CDR1 SGHNT and CDR2 YYREEE (reference sequence).

Here the CDR3 reads CASSVSGASSYEQYF. The CDR3 DNA is TGCGCCAGCAGCGTTAGCGGGGCTAGCTCCTACGAGCAGTACTTC. The chain has TRBV5-1 and TRBJ2-7; 8 bases line up with TRBD2. CDR1 SGHRS and CDR2 YFSETQ come from the germline V gene. Germline trimming cut 4 bases from V and 0 bases from J; bases unmatched to any gene: 6. This CDR3 has 15 residues.

J is TRBJ2-5 and V is TRBV14, with a weak D call TRBD2 (6 bases). The CDR3 consists of 18 residues. CDR1 is SGHDN, CDR2 FVKESK, per germline. With 0 bases removed from V and 1 base from J, the gap between germline ends came to 18 bases. CDR3 loop: CASSQDLRGIRSQETQYF. CDR3 DNA: TGTGCCAGCAGCCAAGATCTTCGGGGGATAAGATCCCAAGAGACCCAGTACTTC. The complete variable domain, with remaining parts taken from reference TRBV14 and TRBJ2-5, reads EAGVTQFPSHSVIEKGQTVTLRCDPISGHDNLYWYRRVMGKEIKFLLHFVKESKQDESGMPNNRFLAERTGGTYSTLKVQPAELEDSGVYFCASSQDLRGIRSQETQYFGPGTRLLVL.

This sequence joins TRBV15 and TRBJ1-2; D perhaps matches TRBD1 (5 bases). CDR1 and CDR2 from the germline V gene are LNHNV and YYDKDF (reference sequence). V was cut by 0 bases and J by 4 bases, with 12 bases left in between. The CDR3 is made up of 15 amino acids. The CDR3: CATSRDLGTSYGYTF. CDR3 coding DNA: TGTGCCACCAGCAGAGATCTTGGGACTTCCTATGGCTACACCTTC.

The chain uses TRBV3-1 (or the pseudogene TRBV3-2) and TRBJ1-1; possible D gene TRBD1, 5 bases. CDR1 LGHDT and CDR2 YNNKEL come from the germline V gene (reference sequence). CDR3 length: 13 residues. V lost 4 bases to trimming and J lost 3 bases, with 9 bases between them. The CDR3 DNA reads TGTGCCAGCAGCCCACCAGGGTACACTGAAGCTTTCTTT. This codes for CASSPPGYTEAFF.

The chain carries TRBV7-7 and TRBJ1-2; tentative D call: TRBD1 (6 bases). The CDR3 length is 19 residues. Deletions cut 7 bases from V and 2 bases from J, with 29 bases between. The V gene's germline CDR1 is SSHAT and CDR2 FNYEAQ (reference sequence). DNA of the CDR3: TGTGCCAGCACCCCCGCAACAGCCCAGGGGCCGGGAAAGAACTATGGCTACACCTTC. This encodes CASTPATAQGPGKNYGYTF.

The rearrangement uses TRBV7-6 and TRBJ2-5; 9 nucleotides match TRBD2. The germline gives CDR1 SGHVS, CDR2 FNYEAQ. The J segment lost 4 bases and the V segment lost 4 bases, leaving 7 bases of the junction unmatched. CDR3 length: 15 amino acids. The CDR3: CASSSIAGVVETQYF. CDR3 DNA sequence: TGTGCCAGCAGCTCTATAGCGGGAGTCGTAGAGACCCAGTACTTC.

This chain joins TRBV7-9 and TRBJ2-7; 14 nucleotides align to TRBD2. This CDR3 is 16 amino acids long. V shed 5 bases and J 9 bases; nucleotides not matched to a gene: 12. CDR1 is SEHNR, CDR2 FQNEAQ, per germline (reference sequence). CDR3 protein: CASSRGLAGDSSGQYF. DNA of the CDR3: TGTGCCAGCAGCAGGGGACTAGCGGGAGATTCTTCGGGGCAGTACTTC.

The V and J genes are TRBV7-9 and TRBJ1-4, with 7 nucleotides matching TRBD1. The trim removed 4 bases at V and 0 bases at J, leaving 8 bases unmatched. The CDR3 is 17 amino acids. Germline V gene lookup returns CDR1 SEHNR and CDR2 FQNEAQ (reference sequence). In DNA form, the CDR3 reads TGTGCCAGCAGCTCTCCACAGGGGCGGCCAACTAATGAAAAACTGTTTTTT. It codes for CASSSPQGRPTNEKLFF.